The rows below give T cell receptor beta chains drawn from one sample of a study of blood T cell repertoires in COVID-19. Sequencing was performed with immunoSEQ multiplex PCR; in TCRdb, only in-frame clones are kept and a portion is missing. The repertoire holds 150,000 to 200,000 clones, with over 80% as singletons. Sequencing was done on a sample of peripheral blood. These receptors were obtained from a woman older than 75 with active or convalescent COVID-19. The CDR3 runs from the conserved cysteine through the conserved F or W. The order of the fields is V gene, J gene, D gene, clone size, CDR3 DNA, CDR3 protein. D genes are given only for firm matches. Size values are once, few and many counts, or a class for expanded clones, and some rows have none.

>TRBV6-1|TRBJ1-2|-|-
TGTGCCAGCAGTGAAAGGAGTTCCTATGGCTACACCTTC
CASSERSSYGYTF
>TRBV6-5|TRBJ2-1|TRBD2|once
TGTGCCAGCGCTGGGGCGGGGGGTCCCTACAATGAGCAGTTCTTC
CASAGAGGPYNEQFF
>TRBV10-3|TRBJ2-1|TRBD2|few
TGTGCCACCAGTCGCGGGGGTCTTATTTACAATGAGCAGTTCTTC
CATSRGGLIYNEQFF
>TRBV28|TRBJ1-6|-|-
TGTGCCAGCAGTTCGGGGGACTATAATTCACCCCTCCACTTT
CASSSGDYNSPLHF
>TRBV7-3|TRBJ2-3|TRBD1|-
TGTGCCAGCAGCCGTGACAGGGGGCGAGCAGATACGCAGTATTTT
CASSRDRGRADTQYF
>TRBV14|TRBJ1-1|TRBD1|-
TGTGCCAGCAGCCTAGGACAGGGAGGTCAAGGTGAAGCTTTCTTT
CASSLGQGGQGEAFF
>TRBV5-8|TRBJ1-2|-|-
TGTGCCAGCAGCTACTTACGGGACACCTATGGCTACACCTTC
CASSYLRDTYGYTF
>TRBV10-3|TRBJ2-5|-|-
TGTGCCACGGGGGAAGAGACCCAGTACTTC
CATGEETQYF
>TRBV24-1|TRBJ2-7|TRBD1|-
TGTGCCACCGGGGACAGGAAAAACTACGAGCAGTACTTC
CATGDRKNYEQYF
>TRBV11-2|TRBJ2-5|TRBD2|few
TGTGCCAGCAGCTCCCGGCCAGGCGGGGGAGAGACCCAGTACTTC
CASSSRPGGGETQYF
>TRBV5-6|TRBJ1-4|-|-
TGTGCCAGCAGCCTCGGAGGGCGTAATGAAAAACTGTTTTTT
CASSLGGRNEKLFF
>TRBV5-8|TRBJ2-7|TRBD2|-
TGTGCCAGCAGCTTGGACGGACTAGAGTCCGAGCAGTACTTC
CASSLDGLESEQYF
>TRBV10-3|TRBJ1-2|TRBD1|once
TGTGCCATCAGGGGGACAGCCTATGGCTACACCTTC
CAIRGTAYGYTF
>TRBV12-5|TRBJ1-1|-|-
TGTGCTAGTGGTTTGGGAGTGAACACTGAAGCTTTCTTT
CASGLGVNTEAFF
>TRBV10-3|TRBJ1-5|-|-
TGTGCCATCAAAAGCGGAAATAGCAATCAGCCCCAGCATTTT
CAIKSGNSNQPQHF
>TRBV5-1|TRBJ1-5|-|-
TGCGCCAGCAGCTTGGACGGGACAATCAATCAGCCCCAGCATTTT
CASSLDGTINQPQHF
>TRBV19|TRBJ1-5|-|-
TGTGCCAGTAGTGTCTCGGGGGGGCTGGGCAATCAGCCCCAGCATTTT
CASSVSGGLGNQPQHF
>TRBV5-6|TRBJ1-3|-|-
TGTGCCAGCAGCTTGCGTCAGGTTGGAAACACCATATATTTT
CASSLRQVGNTIYF
>TRBV4-1|TRBJ2-3|TRBD2|-
TGCGCCAGCCGGAGGGCTAGCGGGGGGTCCGATACGCAGTATTTT
CASRRASGGSDTQYF
>TRBV24-1|TRBJ2-2|-|-
TGTGCCACCAGTGTAGGAGGGGTCGGGGAGCTGTTTTTT
CATSVGGVGELFF
>TRBV7-9|TRBJ1-2|TRBD1|-
TGTGCCAGCAGCTTAGCTGGTACAGGGGGAAATGGCTACACCTTC
CASSLAGTGGNGYTF
>TRBV7-2|TRBJ2-5|-|-
TGTGCCAGCAGCTTACGACTAGTCGGAGAGACCCAGTACTTC
CASSLRLVGETQYF
>TRBV2|TRBJ1-3|TRBD1|-
TGTGCCAGCAGTGACCGACAGGGGGGTGGAAACACCATATATTTT
CASSDRQGGGNTIYF
>TRBV7-2|TRBJ1-1|TRBD1|-
TGTGCCAGCGGGACAGGGGGCCTTCTCACTGAAGCTTTCTTT
CASGTGGLLTEAFF
>TRBV6-5|TRBJ1-4|-|-
TGTGCCAGCAGTTCGGGCGGGGTTACTAATGAAAAACTGTTTTTT
CASSSGGVTNEKLFF
>TRBV6-5|TRBJ1-2|TRBD1|-
TGTGCCAGCAGTTACTCTGGGACAGGTGGTGGCTACACCTTC
CASSYSGTGGGYTF